These 24 T cell receptor beta chains share one sample of origin, sequenced in a study of Ad26.COV2.S vaccination and SARS-CoV-2 variants (dated by TCRdb to the early 2020s). Libraries came from the immunoSEQ multiplex PCR assay. What TCRdb holds here is the immuneACCESS table cut down to in-frame rearrangements. Part of the clones is not present; checked against another copy, under half of the missing clones reflect an unresolved V gene, and the others are unexplained. The sample includes 440,000 or so clones, with 90% observed a single time. The ten largest clones capture around 4.5% of the sample. The treatment or condition label, read with the paper, signifies: 15 to 20 received Ad26.COV2.S at low or high dose, single or two shots; roughly five received placebo; per-sample allocation not given. Repertoires of vaccine and placebo recipients were sequenced from samples collected on day 63 after the first injection.

The source was peripheral blood, collected in a trial of Ad26.COV2.S vaccine versus placebo. These receptors were taken from a person between 18 and 59 years old who received the Ad26.COV2.S COVID-19 vaccine or a placebo.

The CDR3 sequence is CASSKQGRGRASYNEQFF. CDR3 DNA sequence: TGTGCCAGTAGCAAACAGGGAAGAGGGAGGGCCTCCTACAATGAGCAGTTCTTC. The chain links TRBV19 to TRBJ2-1; the D gene is possibly TRBD2 (7 bases). V was trimmed by 6 bases and J by 0 bases, leaving 21 bases between them. The CDR3 contains 18 residues. Germline assignment: CDR1 LNHDA and CDR2 SQIVND (reference sequence).

Remarks on this clone: Other DNA sequences within the sample encode an identical CDR3. The rearrangement joins TRBV5-1 to TRBJ2-2; no clear D. V shed 5 bases and J shed 0 bases, with 8 bases lying between them. CDR1 SGHRS and CDR2 YFSETQ come from the germline V gene. The CDR3 consists of 14 residues. The DNA for the CDR3 is TGCGCCAGCAGTGTCGGAACGAACACCGGGGAGCTGTTTTTT. It encodes CASSVGTNTGELFF. Full variable domain (missing parts from reference TRBV5-1 and TRBJ2-2): KAGVTQTPRYLIKTRGQQVTLSCSPISGHRSVSWYQQTPGQGLQFLFEYFSETQRNKGNFPGRFSGRQFSNSRSEMNVSTLELGDSALYLCASSVGTNTGELFFGEGSRLTVL.

The chain employs TRBV6-1 and TRBJ2-6, with no clear D. V was cut by 0 bases and J by 0 bases, with 9 bases left in between. Germline loops: CDR1 MNHNS, CDR2 SASEGT. The CDR3 runs to 17 residues. CDR3 loop: CASSEARQSSGANVLTF. In DNA form, the CDR3 reads TGTGCCAGCAGTGAAGCGCGGCAGAGCTCTGGGGCCAACGTCCTGACTTTC.

The genes are TRBV5-6 and TRBJ2-1; 7 bases are shared with TRBD1. The CDR3 has 16 residues. CDR1 and CDR2 (germline): SGHDT, YYEEEE. J gave up 1 base and V 6 bases, and 10 bases lay outside the gene matches. The CDR3 loop reads CASTLPGQRSYNEQFF. In DNA form, the CDR3 reads TGTGCCAGCACCTTACCGGGACAGCGATCCTACAATGAGCAGTTCTTC.

The chain recombines TRBV4-2 with TRBJ2-6; D ambiguous. Trimming took off 1 base at V and 4 bases at J, with 14 bases between the two ends. Germline CDR1 and CDR2: LGHNA and YNFKEQ. The length of the CDR3 is 17 residues. The CDR3 nucleotides read TGTGCCAGCAGCCAAGGGTTAGCCTCCGGAGGGGCCAACGTCCTGACTTTC. This translates into CASSQGLASGGANVLTF.

The J gene is TRBJ2-1, the V gene TRBV28, with TRBD2 identical over 10 bases. The CDR3 sequence is 18 residues long. Germline V gene lookup returns CDR1 MDHEN and CDR2 SYDVKM. Trimming at V came to 5 bases and at J to 2 bases, leaving 12 bases not matched to a gene. CDR3 sequence (DNA): TGTGCCAGCAGTGCTACTAGCGGGACACGCCCTACCTACAATGAGCAGTTCTTC. It codes for CASSATSGTRPTYNEQFF.

This rearrangement joins TRBV5-5 to TRBJ2-7, with 11 bases fitting TRBD1. J gave up 2 bases and V 4 bases, and 11 bases lay outside the gene matches. The CDR3 has 17 residues. Germline values: CDR1 SGHKS, CDR2 YYEKEE (reference sequence). This CDR3 is CASSPPTGTGGPYEQYF. DNA for the CDR3: TGTGCCAGCAGCCCCCCTACCGGGACAGGGGGGCCCTACGAGCAGTACTTC.

The sample holds one count of this clone. The chain joins TRBV5-1 to TRBJ1-1, with D unresolved. The V end was cut by 0 bases, the J end by 1 base, with 10 bases between. Germline V gene sequence: CDR1 SGHRS, CDR2 YFSETQ. The CDR3 runs 15 residues. This CDR3 reads CASSLGPGRNTEAFF. As DNA, the CDR3 is TGCGCCAGCAGCTTGGGTCCCGGGAGGAACACTGAAGCTTTCTTT.

This clone appeared a few times. The chain couples TRBV5-1 to TRBJ2-3, with D perhaps matching TRBD1 or TRBD2 (7 bases each). CDR1 and CDR2 from the germline V gene are SGHRS and YFSETQ. The CDR3 is 16 residues long. V was clipped by 4 bases and J by 5 bases, with 20 bases between them. The CDR3 coding sequence is TGCGCCAGCAGCGCAGGGGGGGCGGGAGATGGAGATACGCAGTATTTT. Its protein is CASSAGGAGDGDTQYF.

The chain's CDR3 is CASSSVGGWINEQFF. The CDR3 nucleotides read TGTGCCAGCAGCTCCGTGGGGGGATGGATCAATGAGCAGTTCTTC. This sequence joins TRBV7-9 and TRBJ2-1, with D perhaps matching TRBD2 (6 bases). V lost 4 bases and J lost 6, with 16 bases in between. Germline assignment: CDR1 SEHNR and CDR2 FQNEAQ (reference sequence). This CDR3 region has 15 residues.

V gene TRBV28 combines with J gene TRBJ2-1; TRBD2 matches 15 bases. V shed 6 bases, J shed 5 bases, and the junction held 5 bases outside the gene matches. Germline values: CDR1 MDHEN, CDR2 SYDVKM. CDR3 length: 16 residues. CDR3 sequence (DNA): TGTGCCAGCAGCCGGGGACTAGCGGGAGGTGACAATGAGCAGTTCTTC. Its translation is CASSRGLAGGDNEQFF.

The chain employs TRBV29-1 and TRBJ2-3, with 10 bases aligning to TRBD1. In germline, CDR1 is SQVTM, CDR2 ANQGSEA. The CDR3 spans 14 residues. J was trimmed by 4 bases and V by 6 bases; bases with no gene match: 7. The CDR3 loop is CSVTDRGLADTQYF. The CDR3 DNA sequence: TGCAGCGTGACCGACAGGGGGCTAGCAGATACGCAGTATTTT.

V gene TRBV6-2 or TRBV6-3 combines with J gene TRBJ2-5, with 13 bases fitting TRBD2. Per germline, CDR1 MNHEY and CDR2 SVGEGT. The CDR3 length is 15 residues. The ends lost 5 bases at V and 4 bases at J; junction bases unmatched: 4. CDR3 sequence (DNA): TGTGCCAGCAGTATCGGACTAGCGGGAGCAGAGACCCAGTACTTC. Protein product: CASSIGLAGAETQYF.

The chain couples TRBV7-9 to TRBJ2-1; 7 nucleotides agree with TRBD1. Germline V lookup: CDR1 SEHNR, CDR2 FQNEAQ (reference sequence). The CDR3 covers 15 residues. Unmatched junction bases numbered 7, after V lost 7 bases and J lost 1 base. The CDR3 loop reads CASTHRDSSYNEQFF. CDR3 DNA sequence: TGTGCCAGCACCCACCGGGACAGTTCCTACAATGAGCAGTTCTTC.

V gene TRBV9 combines with J gene TRBJ2-3; TRBD1 matches at 11 bases. This CDR3 has 15 amino acids. Per germline, CDR1 SGDLS and CDR2 YYNGEE. J gave up 4 bases and V 2 bases, and 3 bases lay outside the gene matches. The CDR3 region is CASSVGQGAADTQYF. CDR3 coding DNA: TGTGCCAGCAGCGTCGGACAGGGGGCGGCAGATACGCAGTATTTT.

The rearrangement links TRBV6-6 to TRBJ2-1; 8 bases align to TRBD2. From germline, CDR1 is MNHNY and CDR2 SVGAGI (reference sequence). CDR3 length equals 14 residues. The J segment lost 2 bases and the V segment lost 10 bases, leaving 7 bases of the junction unmatched. CDR3 nucleotides: TGTGCCATCGACGGGGGGGACCCCTACAATGAGCAGTTCTTC. The encoded protein is CAIDGGDPYNEQFF.

The chain links TRBV28 to TRBJ2-7; D is undetermined. Germline CDR1 reads MDHEN; CDR2 reads SYDVKM. The germline V and J ends were trimmed by 5 bases and 2 bases, with 16 bases remaining between them. The length of the CDR3 is 15 residues. Here the CDR3 reads CASSPPPATTYEQYF. Here the CDR3 DNA reads TGTGCCAGCAGTCCCCCCCCAGCGACGACCTACGAGCAGTACTTC.

The J gene is TRBJ2-7, the V gene TRBV7-6; 9 nucleotides line up with TRBD2. This CDR3 has 15 residues. Germline V lookup: CDR1 SGHVS, CDR2 FNYEAQ. V lost 5 bases to trimming and J lost 7 bases; unmatched junction nucleotides: 12. The CDR3 DNA reads TGTGCCAGCAGCCAGGGACTAGCCGAAAGTAGAGAGCAGTACTTC. Its protein product is CASSQGLAESREQYF.

Here the CDR3 DNA reads TGTGCCAGCAGTTACTCGCCAGGGCCACACAATGAGCAGTTCTTC. Translating gives CASSYSPGPHNEQFF. V is TRBV6-5 and J is TRBJ2-1; D may be TRBD1 (5 bases). Germline lookup yields CDR1 MNHEY and CDR2 SVGAGI. This CDR3 is 15 amino acids long. Trimming cost V 0 bases and J 5 bases, with 11 bases left between them.

The V and J genes are TRBV9 and TRBJ2-3; a possible D gene is TRBD2 (5 bases). Between the trimmed V and J ends, which lost 4 bases and 4 bases, there was a span of 10 bases. The CDR3 runs 13 residues. Per germline, CDR1 SGDLS and CDR2 YYNGEE. CDR3 bases: TGTGCCAGCAGCCCGGGCGGGTCAGATACGCAGTATTTT. Protein: CASSPGGSDTQYF.

Of note for this clone: The germline gene is not matched at one end of the junction; a read error may be the cause. The chain carries TRBV11-1 and TRBJ2-1; 12 bases align to TRBD2. Germline-derived CDR1 and CDR2 are SGHAT and FQDESV (reference sequence). The CDR3 loop spans 15 amino acids. Written as DNA, the CDR3 is TGTGCCAGCAGCCTAGCGGGAGGGTCCTACAATGAGCAGTTCTTC. Translating it yields CASSLAGGSYNEQFF.

CDR3 sequence reads: CASTETASSYEQYF. DNA for the CDR3: TGTGCCAGCACCGAGACAGCTAGCTCCTACGAGCAGTACTTC. This chain links TRBV28 with TRBJ2-7, with D tentatively TRBD1 (5 bases). Germline lookup yields CDR1 MDHEN and CDR2 SYDVKM. V was shortened by 7 bases and J by 0 bases, with 13 bases between the two germline ends. The CDR3 covers 14 residues.

This chain uses TRBV27 with TRBJ1-4, with 9 bases aligning to TRBD1. The CDR3 is 19 residues long. Germline loops: CDR1 MNHEY, CDR2 SMNVEV (reference sequence). The junction had 14 bases not matched to a gene; V was cut back by 4 bases and J by 2 bases. The CDR3 spells CASSSLSAGTGYTNEKLFF. The CDR3 coding sequence is TGTGCCAGCAGTTCTCTAAGTGCCGGGACAGGGTATACTAATGAAAAACTGTTTTTT.

The chain links TRBV5-1 to TRBJ2-3, with D perhaps given as TRBD1 or TRBD2 (5 bases each). The CDR3 has 14 amino acids. Germline CDR1 reads SGHRS; CDR2 reads YFSETQ. V shed 2 bases and J shed 2 bases, with 9 bases lying between them. This chain's CDR3 is CASSFGTVTDTQYF. Here the CDR3 DNA reads TGCGCCAGCAGCTTTGGGACCGTCACAGATACGCAGTATTTT.